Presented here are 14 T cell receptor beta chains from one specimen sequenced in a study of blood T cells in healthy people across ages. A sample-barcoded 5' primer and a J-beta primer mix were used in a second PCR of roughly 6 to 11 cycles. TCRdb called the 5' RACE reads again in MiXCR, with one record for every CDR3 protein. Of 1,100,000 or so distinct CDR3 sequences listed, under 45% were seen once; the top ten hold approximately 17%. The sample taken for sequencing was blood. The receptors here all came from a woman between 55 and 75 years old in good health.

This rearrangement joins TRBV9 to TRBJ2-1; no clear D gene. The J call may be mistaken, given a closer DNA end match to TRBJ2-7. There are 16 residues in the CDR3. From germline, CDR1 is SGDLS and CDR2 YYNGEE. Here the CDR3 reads CASSPNVDGVYNEQYF. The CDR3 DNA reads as TGTGCCAGCAGCCCCAATGTGGACGGAGTGTACAATGAGCAGTACTTC.

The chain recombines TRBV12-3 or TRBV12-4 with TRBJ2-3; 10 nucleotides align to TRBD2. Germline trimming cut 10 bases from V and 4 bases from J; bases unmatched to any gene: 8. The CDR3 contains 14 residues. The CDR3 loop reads CATDSSGSADTQYF. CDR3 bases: TGTGCCACCGATTCTAGCGGGAGCGCAGATACGCAGTATTTT.

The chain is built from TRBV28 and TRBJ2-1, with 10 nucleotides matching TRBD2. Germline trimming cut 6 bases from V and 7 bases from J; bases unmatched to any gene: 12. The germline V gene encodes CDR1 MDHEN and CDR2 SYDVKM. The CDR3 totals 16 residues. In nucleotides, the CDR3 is TGTGCCAGCAGCCCCCACCTCGGGACTAGCGTTAATGAGCAGTTCTTC. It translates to CASSPHLGTSVNEQFF.

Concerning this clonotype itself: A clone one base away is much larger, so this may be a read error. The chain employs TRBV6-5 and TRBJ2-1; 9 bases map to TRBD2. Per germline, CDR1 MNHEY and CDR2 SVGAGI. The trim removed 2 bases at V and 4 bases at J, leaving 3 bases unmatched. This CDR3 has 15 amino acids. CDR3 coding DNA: TGTGCCAGCAGTTACGCGGGAGGGCCTTACAATGAGCAGTTCTTC. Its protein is CASSYAGGPYNEQFF.

The CDR3, as DNA: TGCGCCAGCAGCCAAGATGGGGCGGCGGGAGTTAACCAAGAGACCCAGTACTTC. The encoded protein is CASSQDGAAGVNQETQYF. This chain uses TRBV4-1 with TRBJ2-5; 7 bases line up with TRBD2. CDR1 and CDR2 from the germline V gene are MGHRA and YSYEKL. Trimming cost V 0 bases and J 0 bases; bases outside gene matches: 10. CDR3 size: 18 residues.

CDR3 nucleotides: TGCGCCAGCAGCTTGGTGGAGACGGGGAATGAGCAGTTCTTC. Amino acids: CASSLVETGNEQFF. The chain carries TRBV5-1 and TRBJ2-1, with D tentatively TRBD2 (5 bases). CDR1 SGHRS and CDR2 YFSETQ come from the germline V gene. The CDR3 is 14 residues long. V dropped 0 bases and J dropped 7 bases, with 11 bases sitting between them.

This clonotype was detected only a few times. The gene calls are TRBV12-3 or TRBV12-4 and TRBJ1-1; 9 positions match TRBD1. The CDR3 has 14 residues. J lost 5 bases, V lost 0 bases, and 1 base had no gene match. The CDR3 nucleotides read TGTGCCAGCAGTTTAGCGGGACAGGGAACTGAAGCTTTCTTT. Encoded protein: CASSLAGQGTEAFF.

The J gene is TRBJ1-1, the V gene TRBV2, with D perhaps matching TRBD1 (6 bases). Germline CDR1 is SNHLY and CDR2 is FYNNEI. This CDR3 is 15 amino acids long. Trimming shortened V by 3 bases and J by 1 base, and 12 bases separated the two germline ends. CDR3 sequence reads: CASSDRGLSNTEAFF. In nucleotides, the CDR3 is TGTGCCAGCAGTGACAGGGGTTTGTCGAACACTGAAGCTTTCTTT.

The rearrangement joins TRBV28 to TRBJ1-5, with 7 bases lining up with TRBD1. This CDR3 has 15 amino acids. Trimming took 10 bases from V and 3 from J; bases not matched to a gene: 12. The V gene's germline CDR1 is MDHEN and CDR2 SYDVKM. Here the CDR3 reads CAKSVNRGLNQPQHF. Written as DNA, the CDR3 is TGTGCCAAGTCGGTGAACAGGGGCCTCAATCAGCCCCAGCATTTT. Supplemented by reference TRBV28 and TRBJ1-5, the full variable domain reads DVKVTQSSRYLVKRTGEKVFLECVQDMDHENMFWYRQDPGLGLRLIYFSYDVKMKEKGDIPEGYSVSREKKERFSLILESASTNQTSMYLCAKSVNRGLNQPQHFGDGTRLSIL.

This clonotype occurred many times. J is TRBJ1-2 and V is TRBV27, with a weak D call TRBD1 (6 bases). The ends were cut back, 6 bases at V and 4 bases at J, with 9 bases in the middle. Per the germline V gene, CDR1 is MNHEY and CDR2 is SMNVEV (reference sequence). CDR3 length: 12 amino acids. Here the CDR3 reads CASSSTGYGYTF. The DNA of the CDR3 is TGTGCCAGCAGCTCGACAGGCTATGGCTACACCTTC.

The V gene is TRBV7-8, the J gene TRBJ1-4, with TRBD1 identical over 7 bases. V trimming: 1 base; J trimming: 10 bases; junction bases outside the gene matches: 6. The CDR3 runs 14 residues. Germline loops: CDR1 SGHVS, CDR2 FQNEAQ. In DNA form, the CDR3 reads TGTGCCAGCAGCTTAGTTATAGGGGGCGGAAAACTGTTTTTT. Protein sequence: CASSLVIGGGKLFF. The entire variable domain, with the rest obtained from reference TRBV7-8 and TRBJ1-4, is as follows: GAGVSQSPRYKVAKRGQDVALRCDPISGHVSLFWYQQALGQGPEFLTYFQNEAQLDKSGLPSDRFFAERPEGSVSTLKIQRTQQEDSAVYLCASSLVIGGGKLFFGSGTQLSVL.

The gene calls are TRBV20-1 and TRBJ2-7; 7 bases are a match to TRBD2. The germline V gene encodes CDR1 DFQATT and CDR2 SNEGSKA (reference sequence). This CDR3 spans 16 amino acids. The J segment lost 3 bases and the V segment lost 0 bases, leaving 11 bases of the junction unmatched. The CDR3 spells CSARDPWTSGGYEQYF. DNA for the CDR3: TGCAGTGCTAGAGACCCCTGGACTAGTGGCGGCTACGAGCAGTACTTC.

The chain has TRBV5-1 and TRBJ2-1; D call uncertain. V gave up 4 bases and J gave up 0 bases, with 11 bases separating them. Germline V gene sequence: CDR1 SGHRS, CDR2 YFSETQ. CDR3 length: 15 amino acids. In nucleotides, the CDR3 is TGCGCCAGCAGCGCCGGGTACAGCTCCTACAATGAGCAGTTCTTC. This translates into CASSAGYSSYNEQFF.

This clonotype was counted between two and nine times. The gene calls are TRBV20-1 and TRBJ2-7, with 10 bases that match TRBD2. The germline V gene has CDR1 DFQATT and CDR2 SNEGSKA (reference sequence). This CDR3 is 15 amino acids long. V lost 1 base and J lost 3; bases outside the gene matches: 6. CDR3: CSARASGRGGYEQYF. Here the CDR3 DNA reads TGCAGTGCTAGAGCTAGCGGGAGAGGGGGCTACGAGCAGTACTTC.